This T cell receptor beta chain is drawn from a study of T cell repertoires in cytomegalovirus infection. About the research overall: Based on public TCR beta signatures, there were indications of CMV infection and of a matching HLA type. Findings and limits, study-wide: In two of eight donors, the top clonotype was HLA-C-restricted CMV-specific. Accumulated public TCR beta family frequency recognized individuals carrying CMV together with the relevant HLA.

Each CDR3 protein is one row after TCRdb ran MiXCR on the reads. The data hold just under 550,000 distinct CDR3 sequences, with less than 30% observed a single time. Germline trimming cut 5 bases from V and 0 bases from J; bases unmatched to any gene: 4. Germline V gene lookup returns CDR1 SGHVS and CDR2 FQNEAQ. The CDR3 runs 15 residues. This clonotype has at least ten counts. The antigen remains undetermined. Input material: PBMCs. This TCR came from a human donor in good health (CMV status not recorded). Some clones in this sample may be carry-over from other donors' samples. The chain links TRBV7-8 to TRBJ2-3, with 8 bases lining up with TRBD1. The CDR3 DNA follows: TGTGCCAGCAGCCAGGGACAGGCAAGCACAGATACGCAGTATTTT. It is translated as CASSQGQASTDTQYF.